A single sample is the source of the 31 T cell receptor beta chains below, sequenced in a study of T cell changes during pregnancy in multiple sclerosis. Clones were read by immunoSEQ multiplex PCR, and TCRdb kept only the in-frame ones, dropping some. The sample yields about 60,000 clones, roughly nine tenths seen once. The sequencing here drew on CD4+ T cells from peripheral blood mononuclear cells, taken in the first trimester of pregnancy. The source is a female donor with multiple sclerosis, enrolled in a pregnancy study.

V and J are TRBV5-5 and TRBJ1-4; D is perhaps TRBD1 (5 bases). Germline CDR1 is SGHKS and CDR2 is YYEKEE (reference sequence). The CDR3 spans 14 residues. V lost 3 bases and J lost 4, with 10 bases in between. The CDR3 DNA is TGTGCCAGCAGCTCGCGGGACCTTAATGAAAAACTGTTTTTT. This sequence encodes CASSSRDLNEKLFF.

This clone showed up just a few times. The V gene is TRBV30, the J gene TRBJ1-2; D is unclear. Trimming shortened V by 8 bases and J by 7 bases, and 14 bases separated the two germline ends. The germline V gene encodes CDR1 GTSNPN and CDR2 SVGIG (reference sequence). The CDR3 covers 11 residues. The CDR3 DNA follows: TGTGCCCGCCGGGGTAGGTCTGGCTACACCTTC. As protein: CARRGRSGYTF.

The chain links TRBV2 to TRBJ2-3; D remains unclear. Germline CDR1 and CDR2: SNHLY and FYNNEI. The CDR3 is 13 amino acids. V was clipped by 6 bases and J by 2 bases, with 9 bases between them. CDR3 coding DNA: TGTGCCAGCAGGGTAGACATCACAGATACGCAGTATTTT. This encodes CASRVDITDTQYF.

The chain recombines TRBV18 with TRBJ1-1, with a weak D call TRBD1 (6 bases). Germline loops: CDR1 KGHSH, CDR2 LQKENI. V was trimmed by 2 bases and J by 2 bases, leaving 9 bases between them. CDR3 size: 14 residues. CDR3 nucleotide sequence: TGTGCCAGCTCACCAACAGGGACAAACACTGAAGCTTTCTTT. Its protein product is CASSPTGTNTEAFF.

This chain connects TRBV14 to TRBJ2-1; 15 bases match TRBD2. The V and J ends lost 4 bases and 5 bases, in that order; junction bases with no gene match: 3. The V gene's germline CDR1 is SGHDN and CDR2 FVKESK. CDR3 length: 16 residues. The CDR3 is CASSRTSGGVHNEQFF. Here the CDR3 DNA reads TGTGCCAGCAGCCGGACTAGCGGGGGGGTACACAATGAGCAGTTCTTC.

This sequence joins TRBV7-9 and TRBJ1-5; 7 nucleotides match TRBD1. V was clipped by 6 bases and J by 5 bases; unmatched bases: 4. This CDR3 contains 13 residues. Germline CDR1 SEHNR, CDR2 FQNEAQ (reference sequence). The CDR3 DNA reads TGTGCCAGCAGTCCAGGGGGTTATCAGCCCCAGCATTTT. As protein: CASSPGGYQPQHF.

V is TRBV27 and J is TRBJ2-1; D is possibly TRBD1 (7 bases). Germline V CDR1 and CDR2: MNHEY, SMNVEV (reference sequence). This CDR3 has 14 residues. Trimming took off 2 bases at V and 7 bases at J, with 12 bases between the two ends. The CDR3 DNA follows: TGTGCCAGCAGTTTAATCCAGGGGGGAAATGAGCAGTTCTTC. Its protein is CASSLIQGGNEQFF.

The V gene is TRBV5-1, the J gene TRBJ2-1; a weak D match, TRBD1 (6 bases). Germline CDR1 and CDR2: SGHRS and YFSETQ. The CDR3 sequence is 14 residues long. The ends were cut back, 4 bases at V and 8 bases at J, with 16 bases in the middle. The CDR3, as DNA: TGCGCCAGCAGCGAGGGACAAGGCTGGGATGAGCAGTTCTTC. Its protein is CASSEGQGWDEQFF.

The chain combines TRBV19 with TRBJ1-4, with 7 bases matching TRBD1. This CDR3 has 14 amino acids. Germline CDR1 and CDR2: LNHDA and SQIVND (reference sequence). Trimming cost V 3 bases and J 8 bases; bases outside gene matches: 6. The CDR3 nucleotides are TGTGCCAGTAGTATCGGGACAGCACGGGAAAAACTGTTTTTT. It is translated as CASSIGTAREKLFF.

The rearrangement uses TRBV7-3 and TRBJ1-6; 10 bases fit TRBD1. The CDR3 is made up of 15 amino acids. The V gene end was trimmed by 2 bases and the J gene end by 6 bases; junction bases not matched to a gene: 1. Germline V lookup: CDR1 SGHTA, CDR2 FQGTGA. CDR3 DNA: TGTGCCAGCAGCTTAGGGACAGGGGTTAATTCACCCCTCCACTTT. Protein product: CASSLGTGVNSPLHF.

CDR3: CASSRGGKGTEAFF. The CDR3, as DNA: TGTGCCAGCAGCCGGGGGGGGAAGGGGACTGAAGCTTTCTTT. This rearrangement joins TRBV11-2 to TRBJ1-1; maybe TRBD1 (5 bases). V shed 5 bases and J shed 5 bases, with 15 bases lying between them. Germline CDR1 reads SGHAT; CDR2 reads FQNNGV. The CDR3 extends over 14 amino acids.

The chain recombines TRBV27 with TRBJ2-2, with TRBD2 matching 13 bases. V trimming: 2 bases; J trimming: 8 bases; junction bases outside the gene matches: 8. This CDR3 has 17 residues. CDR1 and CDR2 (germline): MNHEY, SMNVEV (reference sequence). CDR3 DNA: TGTGCCAGCAGTTTAAAACTAGCGGGGGGGCTAACAGGGGAGCTGTTTTTT. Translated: CASSLKLAGGLTGELFF.

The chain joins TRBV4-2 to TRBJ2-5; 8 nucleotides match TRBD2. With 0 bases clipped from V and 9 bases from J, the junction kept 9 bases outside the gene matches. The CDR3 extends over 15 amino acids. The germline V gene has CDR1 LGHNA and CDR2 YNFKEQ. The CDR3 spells CASSQELAGWSSQYF. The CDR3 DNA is TGTGCCAGCAGCCAAGAATTAGCGGGGTGGAGTTCCCAGTACTTC.

CDR3 sequence (DNA): TGCGCCAGCAGCCAGGACCACAGGGTTAGCGGCTACACCTTC. Encoded protein: CASSQDHRVSGYTF. The chain recombines TRBV4-3 with TRBJ1-2, with D possibly being TRBD1 (6 bases). V lost 3 bases and J lost 8, with 16 bases in between. This CDR3 comprises 14 residues. The V gene's germline CDR1 is LGHNA and CDR2 YSLEER.

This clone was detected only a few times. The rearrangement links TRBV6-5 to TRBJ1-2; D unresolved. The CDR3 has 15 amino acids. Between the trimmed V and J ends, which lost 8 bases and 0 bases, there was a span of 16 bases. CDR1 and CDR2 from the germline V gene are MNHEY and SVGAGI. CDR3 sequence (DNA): TGTGCCAGCGCACAAATAGTGGGAGCTAACTATGGCTACACCTTC. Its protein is CASAQIVGANYGYTF.

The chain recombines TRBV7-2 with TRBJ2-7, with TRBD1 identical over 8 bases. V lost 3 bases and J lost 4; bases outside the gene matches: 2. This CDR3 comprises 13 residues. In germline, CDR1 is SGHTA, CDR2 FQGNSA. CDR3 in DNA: TGTGCCAGCAGCTTGGACAGGGTTTACGAGCAGTACTTC. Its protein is CASSLDRVYEQYF.

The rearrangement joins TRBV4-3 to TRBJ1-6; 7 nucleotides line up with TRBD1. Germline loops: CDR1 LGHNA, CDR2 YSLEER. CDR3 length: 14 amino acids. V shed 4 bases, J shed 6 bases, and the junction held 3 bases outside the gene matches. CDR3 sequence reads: CASSRTGFNSPLHF. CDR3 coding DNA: TGCGCCAGCAGCCGGACAGGTTTTAATTCACCCCTCCACTTT.

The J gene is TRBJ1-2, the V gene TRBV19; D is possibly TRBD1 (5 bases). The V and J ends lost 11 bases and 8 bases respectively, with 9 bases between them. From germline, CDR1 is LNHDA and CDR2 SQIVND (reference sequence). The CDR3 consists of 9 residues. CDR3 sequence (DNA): TGTGCCCCACGGGGGGGCTACACCTTC. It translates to CAPRGGYTF.

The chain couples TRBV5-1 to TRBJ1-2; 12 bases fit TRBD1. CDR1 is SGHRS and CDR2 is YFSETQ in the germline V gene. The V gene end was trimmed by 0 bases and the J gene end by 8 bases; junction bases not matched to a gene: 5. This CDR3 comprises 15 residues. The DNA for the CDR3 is TGCGCCAGCAGCTTGGAGGGACAGGGGGCAGGGGGCTACACCTTC. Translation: CASSLEGQGAGGYTF.

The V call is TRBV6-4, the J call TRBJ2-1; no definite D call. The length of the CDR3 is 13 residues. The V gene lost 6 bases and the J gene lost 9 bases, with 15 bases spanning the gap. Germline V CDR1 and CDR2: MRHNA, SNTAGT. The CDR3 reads CASSAHEATEQFF. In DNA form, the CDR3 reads TGTGCCAGCAGCGCCCACGAAGCGACTGAGCAGTTCTTC.

This chain's CDR3 is CASSLGSGGGFYSEQFF. The CDR3 DNA reads as TGCGCCAGCAGCTTGGGTTCGGGCGGGGGGTTTTATAGTGAGCAGTTCTTC. J is TRBJ2-1 and V is TRBV5-1; 8 bases line up with TRBD2. V was clipped by 0 bases and J by 9 bases; unmatched bases: 14. The CDR3 consists of 17 residues. The germline V gene encodes CDR1 SGHRS and CDR2 YFSETQ.

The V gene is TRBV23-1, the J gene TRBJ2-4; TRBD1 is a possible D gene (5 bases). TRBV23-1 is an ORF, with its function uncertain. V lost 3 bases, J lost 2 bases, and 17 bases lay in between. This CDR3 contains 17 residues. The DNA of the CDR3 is TGCGCCAGCAGTCATAAAGTGCAGGGAAGGACCAAAAACATTCAGTACTTC. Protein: CASSHKVQGRTKNIQYF.

The CDR3 loop reads CATAGVINTGELFF. The CDR3 DNA follows: TGTGCCACCGCGGGCGTGATAAACACCGGGGAGCTGTTTTTT. This chain links TRBV6-1 with TRBJ2-2; D is perhaps TRBD2 (5 bases). The CDR3 runs to 14 residues. CDR1 and CDR2 (germline): MNHNS, SASEGT. V lost 10 bases, J lost 2 bases, and 14 bases lay in between.

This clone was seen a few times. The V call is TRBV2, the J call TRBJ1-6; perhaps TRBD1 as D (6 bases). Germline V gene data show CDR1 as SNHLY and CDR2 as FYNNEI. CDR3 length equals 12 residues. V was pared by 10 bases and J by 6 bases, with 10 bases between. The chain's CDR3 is CATNRVNSPLHF. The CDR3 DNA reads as TGTGCCACGAACAGGGTTAATTCACCCCTCCACTTT.

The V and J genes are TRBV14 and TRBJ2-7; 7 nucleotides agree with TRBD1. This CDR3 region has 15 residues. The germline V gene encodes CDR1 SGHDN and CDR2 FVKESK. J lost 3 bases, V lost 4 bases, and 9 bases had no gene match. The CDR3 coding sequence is TGTGCCAGCAGCCCTCGGACAGGTTGGGGCTACGAGCAGTACTTC. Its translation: CASSPRTGWGYEQYF. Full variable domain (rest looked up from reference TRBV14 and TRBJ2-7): EAGVTQFPSHSVIEKGQTVTLRCDPISGHDNLYWYRRVMGKEIKFLLHFVKESKQDESGMPNNRFLAERTGGTYSTLKVQPAELEDSGVYFCASSPRTGWGYEQYFGPGTRLTVT.

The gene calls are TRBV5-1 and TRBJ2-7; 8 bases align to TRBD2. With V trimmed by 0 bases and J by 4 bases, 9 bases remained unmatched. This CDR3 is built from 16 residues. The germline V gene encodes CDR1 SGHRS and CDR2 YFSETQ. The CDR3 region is CASSLDAGGVPYEQYF. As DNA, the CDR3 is TGCGCCAGCAGCTTGGATGCCGGGGGGGTTCCTTACGAGCAGTACTTC. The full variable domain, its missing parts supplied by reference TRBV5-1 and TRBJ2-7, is KAGVTQTPRYLIKTRGQQVTLSCSPISGHRSVSWYQQTPGQGLQFLFEYFSETQRNKGNFPGRFSGRQFSNSRSEMNVSTLELGDSALYLCASSLDAGGVPYEQYFGPGTRLTVT.

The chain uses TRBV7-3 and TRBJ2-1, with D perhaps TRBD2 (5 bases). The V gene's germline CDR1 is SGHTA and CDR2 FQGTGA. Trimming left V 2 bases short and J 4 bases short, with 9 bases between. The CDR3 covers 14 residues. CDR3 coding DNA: TGTGCCAGCAGCTTACCCGGAGGTTACAATGAGCAGTTCTTC. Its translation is CASSLPGGYNEQFF.

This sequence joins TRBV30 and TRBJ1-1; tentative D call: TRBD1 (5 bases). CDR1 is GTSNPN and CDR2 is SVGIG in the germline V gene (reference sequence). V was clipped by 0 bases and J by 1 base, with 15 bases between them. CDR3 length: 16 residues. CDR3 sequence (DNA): TGTGCCTGGAGTGTACGCGCAGGGATAGGGAACACTGAAGCTTTCTTT. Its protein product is CAWSVRAGIGNTEAFF.

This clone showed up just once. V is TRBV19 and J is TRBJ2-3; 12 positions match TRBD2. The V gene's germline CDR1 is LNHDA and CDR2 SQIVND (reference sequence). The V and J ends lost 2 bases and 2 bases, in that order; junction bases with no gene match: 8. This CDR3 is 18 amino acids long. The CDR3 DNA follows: TGTGCCAGTAGTATAAGGCCCGGACTAGCGGGACTCACAGATACGCAGTATTTT. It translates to CASSIRPGLAGLTDTQYF.

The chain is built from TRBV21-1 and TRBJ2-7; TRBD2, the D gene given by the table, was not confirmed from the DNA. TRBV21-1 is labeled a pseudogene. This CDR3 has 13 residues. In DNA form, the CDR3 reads TGTGCCAGCCTTCTGGCGGGGGACTACGAGCAGTACTTC. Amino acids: CASLLAGDYEQYF.

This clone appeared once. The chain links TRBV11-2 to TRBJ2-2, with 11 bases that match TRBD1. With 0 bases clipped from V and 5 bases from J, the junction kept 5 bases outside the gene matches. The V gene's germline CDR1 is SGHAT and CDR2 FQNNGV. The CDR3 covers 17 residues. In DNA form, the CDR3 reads TGTGCCAGCAGCTTAGACGGACAGGGGGCTAGAACCGGGGAGCTGTTTTTT. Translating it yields CASSLDGQGARTGELFF.